This entry describes one TCR beta chain. This sample is part of a study of CD8+ T cells in alopecia areata. The CDR3 has 14 residues. V was clipped by 1 base and J by 3 bases; unmatched bases: 4. The germline CDR1 and CDR2 sequences are SQVTM and ANQGSEA. Treatment given: oral pan-JAK inhibitor, 5-10 mg twice daily. The sequencing template was cDNA reverse transcribed from extracted RNA. Here immunoSEQ multiplex PCR was the method, and the copy in TCRdb shows in-frame clones only, minus some. Of fewer than 250,000 clones listed, roughly two fifths are singletons. The sample here was CD4+ T cells sorted from blood, taken around week 31, from a patient treated with tofacitinib. This chain links TRBV29-1 with TRBJ2-3; TRBD2 agrees at 7 bases. The TCR sequence derives from a human donor with alopecia areata. Here the CDR3 DNA reads TGCAGCGTTGAAGGGGAGGGTGAAACAGATACGCAGTATTTT. Translated, it gives CSVEGEGETDTQYF.